These T cell receptor beta chains were read from a single sample in a study of identical twins. MiXCR was run by TCRdb on the 5' RACE reads, yielding one entry per CDR3 protein. Among some 1,700,000 distinct CDR3 sequences, under 35% were seen once, and the ten largest hold less than 0.35%. Material: cord blood. These receptors all come from a newborn girl in good health. The CDR3 runs from the conserved cysteine through the conserved F or W. A D gene is named only where the DNA matches it firmly. The listing skips clone size in some rows; elsewhere it reads once, few, many or a size class.

j_call	v_call	d_call	clone_size	cdr3_nt	cdr3_aa
TRBJ2-1	TRBV12-3/TRBV12-4	TRBD2	NA	TGTGCCAGCTTAGATTCGCGGGGGGGCCATTACAATGAGCAGTTCTTC	CASLDSRGGHYNEQFF
TRBJ1-1	TRBV14	NA	NA	TGTGCCAGCAGCCCTAGTAGGATGCGTAAGAACACTGAAGCTTTCTTT	CASSPSRMRKNTEAFF
TRBJ1-2	TRBV6-1	NA	NA	TGTGCCAGCAGTTGGACACCGGTAGGGGATGGCTACACCTTC	CASSWTPVGDGYTF
TRBJ1-1	TRBV10-3	TRBD1	NA	TGTGCCATCAGCTCCGGGACAGGGGACGGGAACACTGAAGCTTTCTTT	CAISSGTGDGNTEAFF
TRBJ2-7	TRBV11-2	TRBD2	NA	TGTGCCAGCAGCTCGACCCGACTAGCGGGGGGGCTCTACAATGAGCAGTACTTC	CASSSTRLAGGLYNEQYF
TRBJ1-1	TRBV5-1	TRBD1	few	TGCGCCAGCAGCCACGACAGGGGGCGTGAAGCTTTCTTT	CASSHDRGREAFF
TRBJ2-1	TRBV9	TRBD2	few	TGTGCCAGCAGCCCCCAGCGGGGGGGCTTATACAATGAGCAGTTCTTC	CASSPQRGGLYNEQFF
TRBJ2-7	TRBV27	TRBD2	NA	TGTGCCAGCAGTTTATGGAGCGGGGGGGTTAGGAGCTCCTACGAGCAGTACTTC	CASSLWSGGVRSSYEQYF
TRBJ2-3	TRBV6-1	TRBD2	NA	TGTGCCAGCAGCCGTCGCGGGACTAGGGCTAGCACAGATACGCAGTATTTT	CASSRRGTRASTDTQYF
TRBJ2-7	TRBV20-1	TRBD2	NA	TGCAGTGCTAGGAATAGCGGGAGGGCCTTCGAGCAGTACTTC	CSARNSGRAFEQYF
TRBJ2-1	TRBV9	TRBD2	NA	TGTGCCAGCAGCGTAGTGGTTAGCGGGAACAATGAGCAGTTCTTC	CASSVVVSGNNEQFF
TRBJ2-2	TRBV7-2	TRBD2	NA	TGTGCCAGCAGCTTAGCCCGGACTAGCGCAAACACCGGGGAGCTGTTTTTT	CASSLARTSANTGELFF
TRBJ2-7	TRBV6-5	TRBD2	NA	TGTGCCAGCAGTTACCTTTACGCGGGAGGGCCTTACGAGCAGTACTTC	CASSYLYAGGPYEQYF
TRBJ2-5	TRBV18	TRBD1	NA	TGTGCCAGCTCACCAACACCGACAGGGTCCTGGGCGACCCAGTACTTC	CASSPTPTGSWATQYF
TRBJ1-2	TRBV5-1	NA	NA	TGCGCCAGCAGCCTGAGGTTGGCGGAGACCCATGGCTACACCTTC	CASSLRLAETHGYTF
TRBJ2-1	TRBV6-2/TRBV6-3	NA	few	TGTGCCAGCAGTTACTCCCGGAGGGCAAATGAGCAGTTCTTC	CASSYSRRANEQFF
TRBJ1-5	TRBV6-2/TRBV6-3	NA	few	TGTGCCAGCAGTTACGAGAATTATAGCAATCAGCCCCAGCATTTT	CASSYENYSNQPQHF
TRBJ2-5	TRBV20-1	NA	NA	TGCAGTGCTAGAGATATCAACACACGACTAGGTATAAGCAGTGAGCAGTACTTC	CSARDINTRLGISSEQYF
TRBJ1-2	TRBV24-1	NA	many	TGTGCCACCAGTGATTTGCGCAGTCCACCGGACTATGGCTACACCTTC	CATSDLRSPPDYGYTF
TRBJ2-7	TRBV20-1	NA	NA	TGCAGTGCTAGGGGGGGGCAAAGGTACGAGCAGTACTTC	CSARGGQRYEQYF
TRBJ1-4	TRBV14	TRBD1	few	TGTGCCAGCAGCCCCCGACAGGGGGGCGAAAAACTGTTTTTT	CASSPRQGGEKLFF
TRBJ2-7	TRBV12-3/TRBV12-4	NA	few	TGTGCCAGCAGTTTTCGCGGCCGGGACTCTTCCTACGAGCAGTACTTC	CASSFRGRDSSYEQYF
TRBJ2-7	TRBV20-1	NA	few	TGCAGTGCCAGGGGAGTTGGCAGTTACGAGCAGTACTTC	CSARGVGSYEQYF
TRBJ2-1	TRBV11-3	NA	NA	TGTGCCAGCAGCTTATGGGGCTCCTCCAATGAGCAGTTCTTC	CASSLWGSSNEQFF
TRBJ2-3	TRBV12-3/TRBV12-4	TRBD2	NA	TGTGCCAGCACTTTCCATAACAGCGGGGGCACAGATACGCGGTATTTT	CASTFHNSGGTDTRYF
TRBJ2-2	TRBV6-5	NA	few	TGTGCCAGCGGTGGTTTCTCTACCGGGGAGCTGTTTTTT	CASGGFSTGELFF
TRBJ1-1	TRBV10-3	NA	few	TGTGCCATCAGGGACGGGAACACTGAAGCTTTCTTT	CAIRDGNTEAFF
TRBJ1-4	TRBV5-5	TRBD1	NA	TGTGCCAGCAGCTTGGACAGGGGTGGAACTAATGAAAAACTGTTTTTT	CASSLDRGGTNEKLFF
TRBJ2-1	TRBV6-2/TRBV6-3	NA	NA	TGTGCCAGCAGTTACTTGGGGGGGGGCCGGGGTGAGCAGTTCTTC	CASSYLGGGRGEQFF
TRBJ2-1	TRBV20-1	TRBD2	NA	TGCAGCGCTTGGGGCGCGACCGGGACTAGCGGTTACAATGAGCAGTTCTTC	CSAWGATGTSGYNEQFF
TRBJ2-3	TRBV2	TRBD2	few	TGTGCCAGCAGTGGGCTAGCGGACACAGATACGCAGTATTTT	CASSGLADTDTQYF
TRBJ2-7	TRBV4-1	NA	NA	TGCGCCAGCAGCCAAAAGCCGGGATCCTACGAGCAGTACTTC	CASSQKPGSYEQYF
TRBJ1-1	TRBV7-2	NA	NA	TGTGCCAGCAGCTCATCAGGGAGTGGCTCTCCGCGTGCTTTCTTT	CASSSSGSGSPRAFF